This TCR beta chain comes out of a study of blood T cell repertoires in COVID-19. Looking at the study overall: Acute and convalescent COVID-19 specimens originated in the United States, Italy and Spain. From T cells, B-cell-depleted T cells, or PBMCs came the material, which was cDNA or gDNA.

Sequencing was performed with immunoSEQ multiplex PCR; in TCRdb, only in-frame clones are kept and a portion is missing. The sample has 150,000 to 200,000 clones, approximately 86% seen once; the top ten hold about 7%. Looked up from germline, CDR1 is SGHDT and CDR2 is YYEEEE. The length of the CDR3 is 14 residues. V lost 3 bases to trimming and J lost 8 bases; unmatched junction nucleotides: 8. Material: peripheral blood. The rearrangement uses TRBV5-6 and TRBJ1-2; the match to TRBD1 covers 9 bases. This sequence was found in a woman aged 80 or over in a cohort sampled during active or convalescent COVID-19. CDR3 region: CASSSGDRARGYTF. CDR3 sequence (DNA): TGTGCCAGCAGCTCTGGGGACAGGGCGAGAGGCTACACCTTC.